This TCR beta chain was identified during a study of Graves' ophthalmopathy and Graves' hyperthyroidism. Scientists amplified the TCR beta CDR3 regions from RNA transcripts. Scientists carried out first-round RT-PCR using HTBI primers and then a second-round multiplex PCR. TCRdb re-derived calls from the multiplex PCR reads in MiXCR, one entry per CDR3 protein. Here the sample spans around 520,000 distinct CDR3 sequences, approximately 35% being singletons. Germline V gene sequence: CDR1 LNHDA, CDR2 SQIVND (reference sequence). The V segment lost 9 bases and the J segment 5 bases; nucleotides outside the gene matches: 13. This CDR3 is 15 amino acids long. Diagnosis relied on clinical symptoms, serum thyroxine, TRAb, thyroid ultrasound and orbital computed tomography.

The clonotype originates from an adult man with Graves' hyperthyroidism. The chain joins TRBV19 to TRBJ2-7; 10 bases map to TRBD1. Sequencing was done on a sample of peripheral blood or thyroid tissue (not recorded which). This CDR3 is CASSPRQGAWDEQYF. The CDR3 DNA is TGTGCCAGCTCACCACGACAGGGGGCCTGGGACGAGCAGTACTTC.